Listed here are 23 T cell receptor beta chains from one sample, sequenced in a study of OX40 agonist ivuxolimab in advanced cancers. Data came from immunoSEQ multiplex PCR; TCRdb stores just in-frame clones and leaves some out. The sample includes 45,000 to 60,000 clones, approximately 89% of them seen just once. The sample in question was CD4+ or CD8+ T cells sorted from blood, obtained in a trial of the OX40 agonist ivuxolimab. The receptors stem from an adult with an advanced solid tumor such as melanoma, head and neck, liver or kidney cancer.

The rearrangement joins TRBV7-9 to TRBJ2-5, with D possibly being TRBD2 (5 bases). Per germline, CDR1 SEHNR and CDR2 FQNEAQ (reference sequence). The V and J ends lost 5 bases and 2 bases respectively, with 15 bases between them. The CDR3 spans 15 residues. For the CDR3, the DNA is TGTGCCAGCAGCCTGCGGACTGAGGTACAAGAGACCCAGTACTTC. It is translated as CASSLRTEVQETQYF.

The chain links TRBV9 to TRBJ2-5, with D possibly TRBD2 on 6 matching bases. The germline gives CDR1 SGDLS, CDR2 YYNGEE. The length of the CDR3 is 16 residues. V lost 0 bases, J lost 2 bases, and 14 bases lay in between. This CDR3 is CASSVAGTPVQETQYF. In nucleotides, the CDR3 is TGTGCCAGCAGCGTAGCAGGGACTCCCGTTCAAGAGACCCAGTACTTC.

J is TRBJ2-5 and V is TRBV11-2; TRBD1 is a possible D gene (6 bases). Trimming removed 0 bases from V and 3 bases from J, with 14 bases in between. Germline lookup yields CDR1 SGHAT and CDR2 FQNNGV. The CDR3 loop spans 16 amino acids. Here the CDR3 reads CASSLDFGSGEETQYF. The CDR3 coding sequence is TGTGCCAGCAGCTTAGATTTTGGGTCAGGGGAAGAGACCCAGTACTTC.

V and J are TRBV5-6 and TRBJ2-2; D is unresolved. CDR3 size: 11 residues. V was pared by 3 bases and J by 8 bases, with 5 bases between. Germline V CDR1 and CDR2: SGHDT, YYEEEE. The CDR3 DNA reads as TGTGCCAGCAGCTACGGGGGGGAGCTGTTTTTT. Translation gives CASSYGGELFF.

CDR3 DNA: TGTGCCAGCAGCTCGGGACAGAGCCCCTACGAGCAGTACTTC. It translates to CASSSGQSPYEQYF. The chain has TRBV7-9 and TRBJ2-7; 7 nucleotides match TRBD1. There are 14 residues in the CDR3. Germline values: CDR1 SEHNR, CDR2 FQNEAQ (reference sequence). V lost 4 bases, J lost 2 bases, and 5 bases stayed unmatched.

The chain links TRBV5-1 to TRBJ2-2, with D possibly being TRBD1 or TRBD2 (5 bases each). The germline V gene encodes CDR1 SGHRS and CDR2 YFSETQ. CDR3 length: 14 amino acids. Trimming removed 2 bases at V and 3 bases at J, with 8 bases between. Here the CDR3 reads CASSFGTDTGELFF. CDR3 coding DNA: TGCGCCAGCAGCTTTGGGACGGACACCGGGGAGCTGTTTTTT.

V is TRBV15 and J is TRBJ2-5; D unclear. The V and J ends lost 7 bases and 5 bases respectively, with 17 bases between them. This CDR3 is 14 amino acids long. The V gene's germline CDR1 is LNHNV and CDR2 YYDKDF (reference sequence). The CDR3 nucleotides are TGTGCCACCAACCCGACCAGTAGGATTGAGACCCAGTACTTC. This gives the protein CATNPTSRIETQYF.

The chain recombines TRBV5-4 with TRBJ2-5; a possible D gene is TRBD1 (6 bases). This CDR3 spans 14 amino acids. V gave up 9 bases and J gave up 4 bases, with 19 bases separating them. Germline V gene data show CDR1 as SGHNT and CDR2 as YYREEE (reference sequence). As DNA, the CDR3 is TGTGCCACCACCTCCCGAGGCAGGGGAGAGACCCAGTACTTC. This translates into CATTSRGRGETQYF. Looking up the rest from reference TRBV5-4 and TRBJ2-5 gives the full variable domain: ETGVTQSPTHLIKTRGQQVTLRCSSQSGHNTVSWYQQALGQGPQFIFQYYREEENGRGNFPPRFSGLQFPNYSSELNVNALELDDSALYLCATTSRGRGETQYFGPGTRLLVL.

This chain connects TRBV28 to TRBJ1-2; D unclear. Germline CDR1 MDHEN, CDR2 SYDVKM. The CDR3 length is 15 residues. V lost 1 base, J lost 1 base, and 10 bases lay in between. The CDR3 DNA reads TGTGCCAGCAGTTTATTCAACGAGGGTAACTATGGCTACACCTTC. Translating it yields CASSLFNEGNYGYTF.

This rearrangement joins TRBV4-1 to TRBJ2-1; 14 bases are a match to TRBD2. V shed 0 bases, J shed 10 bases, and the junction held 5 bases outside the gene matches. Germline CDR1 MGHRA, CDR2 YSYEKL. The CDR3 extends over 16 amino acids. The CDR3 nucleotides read TGCGCCAGCAGCCAAGATTCGGGACTAGCGGGGGAAGAGCAGTTCTTC. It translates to CASSQDSGLAGEEQFF.

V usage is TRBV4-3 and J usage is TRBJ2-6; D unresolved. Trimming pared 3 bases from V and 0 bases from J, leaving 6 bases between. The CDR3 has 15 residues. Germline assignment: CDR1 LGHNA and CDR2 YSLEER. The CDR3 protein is CASSHGASGANVLTF. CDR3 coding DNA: TGCGCCAGCAGCCATGGCGCCTCTGGGGCCAACGTCCTGACTTTC.

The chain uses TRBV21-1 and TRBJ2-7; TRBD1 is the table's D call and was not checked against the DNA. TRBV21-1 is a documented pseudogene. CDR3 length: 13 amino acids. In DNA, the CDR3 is TGTGCCAGCAGGACGACAGAACCCTACGAGCAGTACGTC. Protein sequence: CASRTTEPYEQYV.

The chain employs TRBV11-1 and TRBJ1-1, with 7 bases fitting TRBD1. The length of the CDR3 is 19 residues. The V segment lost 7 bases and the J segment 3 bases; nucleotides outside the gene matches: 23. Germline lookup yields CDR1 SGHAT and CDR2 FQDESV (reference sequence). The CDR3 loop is CASILTPGQHFHEDTEAFF. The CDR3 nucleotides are TGTGCCAGCATCCTAACACCGGGACAGCATTTTCATGAGGACACTGAAGCTTTCTTT.

The CDR3 coding sequence is TGTGCCAGTAGTATCCCAGGGGCGGCCATCAGCACAGATACGCAGTATTTT. This codes for CASSIPGAAISTDTQYF. The rearrangement uses TRBV19 and TRBJ2-3; a weak D match, TRBD1 (6 bases). Germline CDR1 is LNHDA and CDR2 is SQIVND (reference sequence). This CDR3 spans 17 amino acids. The V end lost 3 bases, the J end lost 0 bases, and 16 bases lay between the germline ends.

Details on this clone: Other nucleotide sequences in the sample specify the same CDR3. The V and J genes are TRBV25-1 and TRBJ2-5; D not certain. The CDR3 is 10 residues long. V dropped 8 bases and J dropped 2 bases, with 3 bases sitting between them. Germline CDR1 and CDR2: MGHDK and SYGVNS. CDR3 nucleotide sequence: TGTGCCAGCGGGCAAGAGACCCAGTACTTC. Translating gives CASGQETQYF.

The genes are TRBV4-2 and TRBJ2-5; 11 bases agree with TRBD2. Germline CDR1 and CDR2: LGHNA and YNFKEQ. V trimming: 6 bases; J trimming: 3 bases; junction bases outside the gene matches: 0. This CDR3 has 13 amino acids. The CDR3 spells CASRLAGEETQYF. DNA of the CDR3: TGTGCCAGCAGACTAGCGGGGGAAGAGACCCAGTACTTC.

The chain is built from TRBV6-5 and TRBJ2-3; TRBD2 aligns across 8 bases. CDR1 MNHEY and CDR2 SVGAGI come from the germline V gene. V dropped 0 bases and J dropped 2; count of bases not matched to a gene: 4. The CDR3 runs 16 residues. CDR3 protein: CASSYSVAGTTDTQYF. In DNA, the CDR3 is TGTGCCAGCAGTTACTCGGTAGCGGGAACCACAGATACGCAGTATTTT.

DNA for the CDR3: TGTGCCAGCAGCGCCTCAGGGACGGCGAACACTGAAGCTTTCTTT. Its translation: CASSASGTANTEAFF. This chain links TRBV7-8 with TRBJ1-1; a possible D gene is TRBD1 (5 bases). The CDR3 runs to 15 residues. Looked up from germline, CDR1 is SGHVS and CDR2 is FQNEAQ. V shed 5 bases and J shed 1 base, with 14 bases lying between them.

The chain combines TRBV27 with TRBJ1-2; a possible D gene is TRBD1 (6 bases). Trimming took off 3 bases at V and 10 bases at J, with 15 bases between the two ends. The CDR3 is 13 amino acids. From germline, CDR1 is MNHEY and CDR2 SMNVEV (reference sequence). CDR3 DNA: TGTGCCAGCAGTTTGGAAACAGGGTGGGACTACACCTTC. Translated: CASSLETGWDYTF.

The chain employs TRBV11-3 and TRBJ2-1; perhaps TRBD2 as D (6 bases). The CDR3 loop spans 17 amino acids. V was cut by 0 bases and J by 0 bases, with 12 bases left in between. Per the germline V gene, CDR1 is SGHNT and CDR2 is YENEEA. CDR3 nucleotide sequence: TGTGCCAGCAGCTTAGATCGTCCGGGACTCTCCTACAATGAGCAGTTCTTC. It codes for CASSLDRPGLSYNEQFF.

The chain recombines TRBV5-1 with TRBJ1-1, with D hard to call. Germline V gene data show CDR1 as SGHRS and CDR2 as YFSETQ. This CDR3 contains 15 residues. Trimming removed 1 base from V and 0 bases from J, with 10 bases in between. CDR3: CASSLTGYMNTEAFF. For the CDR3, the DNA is TGCGCCAGCAGCTTGACGGGCTACATGAACACTGAAGCTTTCTTT.

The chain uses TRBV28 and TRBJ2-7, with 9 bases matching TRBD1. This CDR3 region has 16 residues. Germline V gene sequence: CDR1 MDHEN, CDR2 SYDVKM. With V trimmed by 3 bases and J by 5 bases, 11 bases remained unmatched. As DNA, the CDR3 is TGTGCCAGCAGTTTCTGGGGGGACAGGGAATTCAACGAGCAGTACTTC. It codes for CASSFWGDREFNEQYF.

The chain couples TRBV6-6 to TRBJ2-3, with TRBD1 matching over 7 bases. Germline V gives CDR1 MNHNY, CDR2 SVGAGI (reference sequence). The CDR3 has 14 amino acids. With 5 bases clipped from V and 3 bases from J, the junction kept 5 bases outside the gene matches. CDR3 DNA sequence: TGTGCCAGCAGTGCAACAGGGGAGACAGATACGCAGTATTTT. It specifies CASSATGETDTQYF.